This T cell receptor beta chain is drawn from a study of blood T cell repertoires in COVID-19. Study summary: COVID-19 samples from acute and convalescent phases originated in the United States, Italy and Spain. In each case, the material was cDNA or gDNA derived from T cells, B-cell-depleted T cells, or PBMCs.

The V end lost 1 base, the J end lost 3 bases, and 7 bases lay between the germline ends. This CDR3 is 14 amino acids long. The germline gives CDR1 SGHTA, CDR2 FQGNSA. The protocol was immunoSEQ multiplex PCR, while the TCRdb copy is restricted to in-frame clones and leaves out a portion. The sample lists approximately 170,000 clones, approximately 82% occurring once. Cohorts were determined from participant-reported clinical history. The sequencing input was PBMCs or T cells enriched from blood (not recorded which). This clonotype was sampled from a woman between 50 and 59 years old in a cohort exposed to, infected with or recovered from COVID-19 (not recorded which). This chain links TRBV7-2 with TRBJ1-5, with D hard to call. CDR3 nucleotide sequence: TGTGCCAGCAGCTTAGATGGCCACAATCAGCCCCAGCATTTT. Amino acids: CASSLDGHNQPQHF. The full variable domain, its missing parts supplied by reference TRBV7-2 and TRBJ1-5, is GAGVSQSPSNKVTEKGKDVELRCDPISGHTALYWYRQSLGQGLEFLIYFQGNSAPDKSGLPSDRFSAERTGGSVSTLTIQRTQQEDSAVYLCASSLDGHNQPQHFGDGTRLSIL.